This is a list of T cell receptor beta chains from one sample in a study of control samples from healthy donors and cancer patients. This table comes from immunoSEQ multiplex PCR, and its TCRdb copy is limited to in-frame clones, with some not included. The data hold around 30,000 clones, with roughly nine tenths observed a single time. Sequencing input: PBMCs. The origin of the receptors is a woman in her 40s with lung cancer. Both conserved end residues are part of each CDR3. The D gene is left open where the match is weak. Not every row has a clone size; where given, it reads once, few, many or a size class.

J gene: TRBJ1-3
V gene: TRBV7-2
clone size: few
D gene: TRBD1
CDR3 protein: CASSLGGTGPKNTIYF

J gene: TRBJ1-2
V gene: TRBV7-8
clone size: NA
D gene: TRBD1
CDR3 protein: CASSPRDRGHQGYTF

J gene: TRBJ1-2
V gene: TRBV15
clone size: NA
D gene: NA
CDR3 protein: CATSRDYQGYYGYTF

J gene: TRBJ2-5
V gene: TRBV11-3
clone size: NA
D gene: TRBD2
CDR3 protein: CASSLAGGAQETQYF

J gene: TRBJ2-7
V gene: TRBV28
clone size: few
D gene: TRBD1
CDR3 protein: CASSLPRTGDFYEQYF

J gene: TRBJ1-2
V gene: TRBV6-5
clone size: NA
D gene: NA
CDR3 protein: CASSYSEGGAFYGYTF

J gene: TRBJ2-1
V gene: TRBV4-1
clone size: NA
D gene: NA
CDR3 protein: CASSQDFLSDDNEQFF

J gene: TRBJ1-5
V gene: TRBV7-6
clone size: NA
D gene: NA
CDR3 protein: CASSLDPGNQPQHF

J gene: TRBJ1-3
V gene: TRBV7-2
clone size: NA
D gene: NA
CDR3 protein: CASSSDSSGNTIYF

J gene: TRBJ2-1
V gene: TRBV4-1
clone size: few
D gene: NA
CDR3 protein: CASSRRDPYNEQFF

J gene: TRBJ2-6
V gene: TRBV5-6
clone size: NA
D gene: NA
CDR3 protein: CASSLKGHSGANVLTF

J gene: TRBJ2-5
V gene: TRBV18
clone size: NA
D gene: NA
CDR3 protein: CASSEIGVQETQYF

J gene: TRBJ2-2
V gene: TRBV7-2
clone size: NA
D gene: TRBD1
CDR3 protein: CASSLEGARGTGELFF

J gene: TRBJ2-3
V gene: TRBV4-2
clone size: once
D gene: TRBD2
CDR3 protein: CASSQDKSGGTDTQYF

J gene: TRBJ1-3
V gene: TRBV4-1
clone size: once
D gene: NA
CDR3 protein: CASSQDLSGSGNTIYF

J gene: TRBJ2-7
V gene: TRBV6-2/TRBV6-3
clone size: NA
D gene: NA
CDR3 protein: CASSNLGREQYF

J gene: TRBJ1-5
V gene: TRBV6-1
clone size: NA
D gene: NA
CDR3 protein: CASSEGLTDHQPQHF

J gene: TRBJ1-1
V gene: TRBV5-4
clone size: NA
D gene: NA
CDR3 protein: CASSLIKNTEAFF

J gene: TRBJ2-7
V gene: TRBV5-1
clone size: NA
D gene: NA
CDR3 protein: CASSPSGGLSYEQYF

J gene: TRBJ1-2
V gene: TRBV5-6
clone size: once
D gene: TRBD1
CDR3 protein: CASSRGTGGYGYTF

J gene: TRBJ1-3
V gene: TRBV7-2
clone size: NA
D gene: TRBD1
CDR3 protein: CASSPDRAGNTIYF

J gene: TRBJ2-2
V gene: TRBV7-9
clone size: few
D gene: TRBD1
CDR3 protein: CASYRQGANTGELFF

J gene: TRBJ2-3
V gene: TRBV11-3
clone size: once
D gene: NA
CDR3 protein: CASSPSGLTDTDTQYF

J gene: TRBJ2-2
V gene: TRBV11-3
clone size: NA
D gene: TRBD1
CDR3 protein: CASNPGDSYTGELFF

J gene: TRBJ1-1
V gene: TRBV3-1/TRBV3-2
clone size: NA
D gene: NA
CDR3 protein: CASSQFLSGTEAFF

J gene: TRBJ1-5
V gene: TRBV25-1
clone size: NA
D gene: TRBD1
CDR3 protein: CASSADRSNQPQHF

J gene: TRBJ1-5
V gene: TRBV4-2
clone size: NA
D gene: NA
CDR3 protein: CASSQGQDLSQPQHF

J gene: TRBJ1-1
V gene: TRBV6-5
clone size: NA
D gene: NA
CDR3 protein: CASLGALLTSEAFF

J gene: TRBJ1-1
V gene: TRBV7-7
clone size: once
D gene: NA
CDR3 protein: CASSRNADTEAFF

J gene: TRBJ1-3
V gene: TRBV5-1
clone size: NA
D gene: NA
CDR3 protein: CASSLGQLLYF

J gene: TRBJ2-3
V gene: TRBV11-2
clone size: once
D gene: NA
CDR3 protein: CASSFSAGADTQYF

J gene: TRBJ2-2
V gene: TRBV5-4
clone size: NA
D gene: TRBD2
CDR3 protein: CASSHLGGGTGELFF

J gene: TRBJ2-3
V gene: TRBV2
clone size: NA
D gene: TRBD2
CDR3 protein: CASRRGPSGGEGDTQYF

J gene: TRBJ2-3
V gene: TRBV9
clone size: NA
D gene: TRBD2
CDR3 protein: CASSVAGTRADTQYF

J gene: TRBJ2-3
V gene: TRBV14
clone size: NA
D gene: TRBD2
CDR3 protein: CASSQGGSGTQYF

J gene: TRBJ2-5
V gene: TRBV7-6
clone size: NA
D gene: NA
CDR3 protein: CASSLGQVQETQYF

J gene: TRBJ2-1
V gene: TRBV6-5
clone size: NA
D gene: NA
CDR3 protein: CASLKATVGNEQFF

J gene: TRBJ1-5
V gene: TRBV2
clone size: NA
D gene: TRBD1
CDR3 protein: CASRETGGGNQPQHF

J gene: TRBJ2-3
V gene: TRBV30
clone size: NA
D gene: NA
CDR3 protein: CAWSVPLSTDTQYF

J gene: TRBJ1-6
V gene: TRBV5-6
clone size: NA
D gene: NA
CDR3 protein: CASSLLAPNSPLHF

J gene: TRBJ1-2
V gene: TRBV29-1
clone size: NA
D gene: NA
CDR3 protein: CSVWDGEAPGSGYTF

J gene: TRBJ1-1
V gene: TRBV5-5
clone size: once
D gene: NA
CDR3 protein: CASSLTSRNTEAFF

J gene: TRBJ2-3
V gene: TRBV25-1
clone size: once
D gene: NA
CDR3 protein: CASSGTGDTDTQYF

J gene: TRBJ2-1
V gene: TRBV11-3
clone size: NA
D gene: TRBD2
CDR3 protein: CASSPQLAGVRNEQFF

J gene: TRBJ2-1
V gene: TRBV5-4
clone size: NA
D gene: TRBD2
CDR3 protein: CASSPGLAGWQFF

J gene: TRBJ1-6
V gene: TRBV11-1
clone size: NA
D gene: NA
CDR3 protein: CASSPSLTGQPLHF

J gene: TRBJ1-1
V gene: TRBV6-2/TRBV6-3
clone size: NA
D gene: NA
CDR3 protein: CASSLPQQGKGNTEAFF

J gene: TRBJ1-6
V gene: TRBV6-6
clone size: NA
D gene: NA
CDR3 protein: CASSPTDNNSPLHF

J gene: TRBJ2-7
V gene: TRBV25-1
clone size: once
D gene: TRBD2
CDR3 protein: CASSAPGLAEYEQYF

J gene: TRBJ1-4
V gene: TRBV30
clone size: NA
D gene: NA
CDR3 protein: CALRDTPTNEKLFF